This T cell receptor beta chain was captured by sequencing in a study of radiation and T cells in renal cell carcinoma. Treatment: treatment-naive control, cytoreductive nephrectomy. Clear cell pathology was present in this patient's renal cell carcinoma. Assay used: immunoSEQ multiplex PCR; TCRdb lists only in-frame clones, some missing. Of roughly 21,000 clones listed, roughly 53% are singletons. The CDR3 totals 13 residues. V was clipped by 0 bases and J by 2 bases, with 5 bases between them. Germline V CDR1 and CDR2: MGHRA, YSYEKL. The clonotype comes from a human donor with renal cell carcinoma. This specimen consisted of tumor tissue, obtained from a patient whose treatment was nephrectomy without radiotherapy. The gene calls are TRBV4-1 and TRBJ2-7; no firm D call. CDR3 sequence: CASSQEGPYEQYF. The CDR3 bases are TGCGCCAGCAGCCAAGAAGGCCCCTACGAGCAGTACTTC.